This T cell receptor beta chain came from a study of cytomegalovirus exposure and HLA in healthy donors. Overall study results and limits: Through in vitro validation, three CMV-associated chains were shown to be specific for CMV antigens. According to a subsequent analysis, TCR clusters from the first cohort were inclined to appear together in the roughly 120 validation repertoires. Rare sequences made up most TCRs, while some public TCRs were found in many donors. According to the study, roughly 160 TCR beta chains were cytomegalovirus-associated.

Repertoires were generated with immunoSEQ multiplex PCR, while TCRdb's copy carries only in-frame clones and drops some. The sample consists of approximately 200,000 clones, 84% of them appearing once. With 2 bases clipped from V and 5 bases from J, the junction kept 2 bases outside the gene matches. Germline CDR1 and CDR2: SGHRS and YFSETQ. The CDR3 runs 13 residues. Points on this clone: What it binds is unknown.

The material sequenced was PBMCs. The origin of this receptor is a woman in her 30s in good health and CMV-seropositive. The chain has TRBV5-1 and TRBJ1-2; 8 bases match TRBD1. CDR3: CASSFDRGYGYTF. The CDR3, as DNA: TGCGCCAGCAGCTTCGACAGGGGTTATGGCTACACCTTC. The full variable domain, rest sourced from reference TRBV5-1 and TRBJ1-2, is KAGVTQTPRYLIKTRGQQVTLSCSPISGHRSVSWYQQTPGQGLQFLFEYFSETQRNKGNFPGRFSGRQFSNSRSEMNVSTLELGDSALYLCASSFDRGYGYTFGSGTRLTVV.